Listed below are T cell receptor beta chains from one sample, sequenced in a study of OX40 agonist ivuxolimab in advanced cancers. The data were produced by immunoSEQ multiplex PCR, yet TCRdb's version contains in-frame clones alone and is incomplete. The data show 35,000 to 50,000 clones, 70% to 90% seen once. The sequencing used CD4+ or CD8+ T cells sorted from blood, collected in a trial of the OX40 agonist ivuxolimab. The receptors were gathered from an adult with an advanced solid tumor such as melanoma, head and neck, liver or kidney cancer. The CDR3 runs from the conserved cysteine through the conserved F or W. Each record gives: D gene, clone size, V gene, J gene, CDR3 DNA, CDR3 protein. The D gene is left open where the match is weak. Clone size is not always given. Where it is, it says once, few, many or a class for expanded clones.

.	.	TRBV7-9	TRBJ1-2	TGTGCCAGCAGCCCGCAAAGCCTGGGGGGTTCCGGCTACACCTTC	CASSPQSLGGSGYTF
.	few	TRBV7-9	TRBJ1-1	TGTGCCAGCAGCTTGGCTAAGGGATTGAACACTGAAGCTTTCTTT	CASSLAKGLNTEAFF
.	few	TRBV19	TRBJ1-4	TGTGCCAGTAGGGACAGCCCTAATGAAAAACTGTTTTTT	CASRDSPNEKLFF
.	.	TRBV6-1	TRBJ1-5	TGTGCCAGCAGTGAACCATCAGTTAGCAATCAGCCCCAGCATTTT	CASSEPSVSNQPQHF
TRBD2	.	TRBV9	TRBJ2-7	TGTGCCAGCAGCCCCCCCCGTACGCGGGGGACGCGGGAGCAGTACTTC	CASSPPRTRGTREQYF
TRBD1	few	TRBV6-5	TRBJ2-3	TGTGCCAGCAGTTACTCGGGACAGGGAGGAGATACGCAGTATTTT	CASSYSGQGGDTQYF
.	.	TRBV11-2	TRBJ2-2	TGTGCCAGCAGCCCCAGCTCCCAGGGAGGCGGCGGGGAGCTGTTTTTT	CASSPSSQGGGGELFF
.	.	TRBV6-4	TRBJ1-5	TGTGCCAGCAGTGACTCGAAGCCTAGCAATCAGCCCCAGCATTTT	CASSDSKPSNQPQHF
TRBD1	once	TRBV29-1	TRBJ2-4	TGCAGCGCCAGGGACAGGGGCTTAGCCAAAAACATTCAGTACTTC	CSARDRGLAKNIQYF
TRBD2	.	TRBV5-4	TRBJ2-3	TGTGCCAGCAGACGCGGGAGGGAGACAGATACGCAGTATTTT	CASRRGRETDTQYF
.	.	TRBV7-9	TRBJ1-4	TGTGCCAGCAGTAGACAGGCTAATGAAAAACTGTTTTTT	CASSRQANEKLFF
.	.	TRBV9	TRBJ2-2	TGTGCCAGCAGCCCCGTGACGGTGAACACCGGGGAGCTGTTTTTT	CASSPVTVNTGELFF
TRBD2	.	TRBV5-1	TRBJ2-2	TGCGCCAGCAGCTTCGGGACTAGCGGGAGGGCGGACACCGGGGAGCTGTTTTTT	CASSFGTSGRADTGELFF
.	.	TRBV6-4	TRBJ1-5	TGTGCCAGCAGACCTGACCCCAATCAGCCCCAGCATTTT	CASRPDPNQPQHF
TRBD1	.	TRBV5-5	TRBJ2-2	TGTGCCAGCAGCGTGACAGGGGTCTCCGGGGAGCTGTTTTTT	CASSVTGVSGELFF
.	.	TRBV6-5	TRBJ2-7	TGTGCCAGCAGTTTTGGTAGCTCCTACGAGCAGTACTTC	CASSFGSSYEQYF
.	once	TRBV6-4	TRBJ2-7	TGTGCCAGCAGTGAAGCGCGTGGGCTCATCTACGAGCAGTACTTC	CASSEARGLIYEQYF
TRBD1	once	TRBV25-1	TRBJ2-7	TGTGCCAGCCGCCGAGGACAGGACTCCTACGAGCAGTACTTC	CASRRGQDSYEQYF
.	.	TRBV15	TRBJ2-5	TGTGCCACCAGCAGAGAAGACAGTTCAGAGACCCAGTACTTC	CATSREDSSETQYF
.	.	TRBV5-1	TRBJ2-7	TGCGCCAGCAGCTTGACAGACTACGAGCAGTACTTC	CASSLTDYEQYF
TRBD1	.	TRBV2	TRBJ2-7	TGTGCCAGCAGTGAAAGTGGGACAGGGGGCTACCACGAGCAGTACTTC	CASSESGTGGYHEQYF
.	.	TRBV15	TRBJ2-2	TGTGCCACCAGGGGATCTGGCCAGGGGAACACCGGGGAGCTGTTTTTT	CATRGSGQGNTGELFF
.	.	TRBV5-1	TRBJ2-5	TGCGCCAGCAGACAGGGAACCGCCCGAGGGGGAAACCAGTACTTC	CASRQGTARGGNQYF
.	.	TRBV7-2	TRBJ2-3	TGTGCCAGCAGCGTAAAGGGCCGGGCAGATACGCAGTATTTT	CASSVKGRADTQYF
TRBD1	.	TRBV19	TRBJ2-5	TGTGCCAGTAGTACCTCCGGGACAGGACTCGAACGGCAGTACTTC	CASSTSGTGLERQYF